A single sample gave rise to the 26 T cell receptor beta chains below, sequenced in a study of blood T cell repertoires in COVID-19. Produced via immunoSEQ multiplex PCR; TCRdb's table is partial and in-frame only. The repertoire holds about 270,000 clones, with 75% to 90% as singletons. What was sequenced was PBMCs or T cells enriched from blood (not recorded which). These receptors originate from a woman aged 25 to 39 with acute COVID-19.

V usage is TRBV4-2 and J usage is TRBJ1-6; 7 bases are a match to TRBD1. The V segment lost 4 bases and the J segment 0 bases; nucleotides outside the gene matches: 12. This CDR3 has 19 residues. Germline CDR1 is LGHNA and CDR2 is YNFKEQ. The DNA for the CDR3 is TGTGCCAGCAGCCCAACTATTCTGACAGGGACCTCCTATAATTCACCCCTCCACTTT. Translation: CASSPTILTGTSYNSPLHF.

This chain links TRBV25-1 with TRBJ2-5; the D gene is possibly TRBD2 (7 bases). Looked up from germline, CDR1 is MGHDK and CDR2 is SYGVNS. With 8 bases removed from V and 5 bases from J, the gap between germline ends came to 15 bases. This CDR3 has 13 residues. Here the CDR3 DNA reads TGTGCCAGCTCACCCGGGGGGCCGGAGACCCAGTACTTC. It codes for CASSPGGPETQYF.

The chain combines TRBV18 with TRBJ1-3, with a weak D call TRBD1 (5 bases). V dropped 2 bases and J dropped 3 bases, with 11 bases sitting between them. Germline V gene lookup returns CDR1 KGHSH and CDR2 LQKENI. CDR3 length: 15 residues. CDR3 in amino acids: CASSPYGGIGNTIYF. The DNA of the CDR3 is TGTGCCAGCTCACCATATGGGGGGATTGGAAACACCATATATTTT.

The table lists this clone with a few counts. The rearrangement links TRBV30 to TRBJ2-1; D is perhaps TRBD1 (6 bases). Trimming left V 1 base short and J 7 bases short, with 14 bases between. The CDR3 has 14 amino acids. Germline CDR1 reads GTSNPN; CDR2 reads SVGIG (reference sequence). CDR3 in amino acids: CAWSEQGSWNEQFF. CDR3 nucleotide sequence: TGTGCCTGGAGTGAACAGGGATCATGGAATGAGCAGTTCTTC.

The rearrangement joins TRBV27 to TRBJ1-1; D remains ambiguous. V lost 0 bases, J lost 5 bases, and 13 bases lay in between. The CDR3 is made up of 15 amino acids. Germline V gives CDR1 MNHEY, CDR2 SMNVEV (reference sequence). CDR3 sequence: CASSLSPRYATEAFF. CDR3 DNA: TGTGCCAGCAGTTTATCCCCGCGATATGCGACTGAAGCTTTCTTT.

The chain uses TRBV13 and TRBJ2-2, with D hard to call. In germline, CDR1 is PRHDT, CDR2 FYEKMQ (reference sequence). V lost 5 bases, J lost 2 bases, and 9 bases lay in between. There are 14 residues in the CDR3. CDR3 DNA sequence: TGTGCCAGCAGCCCCAGGCCCAACACCGGGGAGCTGTTTTTT. Translating gives CASSPRPNTGELFF.

The genes are TRBV28 and TRBJ1-2; TRBD1 might be the D (5 bases). Germline CDR1 is MDHEN and CDR2 is SYDVKM. This CDR3 is 17 amino acids long. Trimming shortened V by 2 bases and J by 8 bases, and 24 bases separated the two germline ends. The CDR3 region is CASSLDAGGGLSEGYTF. As DNA, the CDR3 is TGTGCCAGCAGTTTAGACGCGGGGGGTGGCCTGTCTGAGGGCTACACCTTC.

This clone was seen a single time. This chain joins TRBV3-1 (or the pseudogene TRBV3-2) and TRBJ2-3, with D possibly TRBD2 on 6 matching bases. CDR1 LGHDT and CDR2 YNNKEL come from the germline V gene (reference sequence). V gave up 5 bases and J gave up 6 bases, with 15 bases separating them. CDR3 size: 14 residues. This chain's CDR3 is CASSSRLGMDTQYF. CDR3 nucleotide sequence: TGTGCCAGCAGCTCCCGACTAGGGATGGATACGCAGTATTTT.

The rearrangement uses TRBV7-8 and TRBJ2-7; 7 bases match TRBD1. The V gene's germline CDR1 is SGHVS and CDR2 FQNEAQ. CDR3 size: 14 residues. The V gene end was trimmed by 6 bases and the J gene end by 5 bases; junction bases not matched to a gene: 10. As DNA, the CDR3 is TGTGCCAGCAGGGACAGGACTTCAATTCACGAGCAGTACTTC. As protein: CASRDRTSIHEQYF.

The chain uses TRBV2 and TRBJ2-5, with 7 bases lining up with TRBD1. The CDR3 is 15 amino acids. The V segment lost 8 bases and the J segment 0 bases; nucleotides outside the gene matches: 9. CDR1 is SNHLY and CDR2 is FYNNEI in the germline V gene. Here the CDR3 DNA reads TGTGCCAGCCATACCGGGACAGCCTACCAAGAGACCCAGTACTTC. Translation gives CASHTGTAYQETQYF.

The chain uses TRBV9 and TRBJ2-2; 8 positions agree with TRBD2. This CDR3 has 14 amino acids. Germline CDR1 is SGDLS and CDR2 is YYNGEE. V shed 5 bases, J shed 7 bases, and the junction held 7 bases outside the gene matches. The CDR3 coding sequence is TGTGCCAGCAGAATTGCGGCGGGAGGCGGGGAGCTGTTTTTT. It codes for CASRIAAGGGELFF.

This chain joins TRBV6-6 and TRBJ2-7, with a tentative D call TRBD1 (6 bases). Germline CDR1 and CDR2: MNHNY and SVGAGI (reference sequence). The CDR3 is 16 residues long. Trimming cost V 5 bases and J 6 bases, with 23 bases left between them. The CDR3 loop is CASSRNPQGRGAEQYF. The CDR3, as DNA: TGTGCCAGCAGTCGAAACCCCCAGGGCAGGGGAGCCGAGCAGTACTTC.

CDR3 bases: TGTGCCAGCAGCTTAGTCCGGACAGGGAGAAACACCGGGGAGCTGTTTTTT. It specifies CASSLVRTGRNTGELFF. The rearrangement joins TRBV11-2 to TRBJ2-2; 8 bases match TRBD1. J lost 2 bases, V lost 1 base, and 6 bases had no gene match. Germline assignment: CDR1 SGHAT and CDR2 FQNNGV. There are 17 residues in the CDR3.

The genes are TRBV14 and TRBJ2-1, with 13 bases identical to TRBD2. Unmatched junction bases numbered 23, after V lost 4 bases and J lost 8 bases. CDR1 and CDR2 from the germline V gene are SGHDN and FVKESK. The CDR3 runs 21 residues. CDR3 nucleotides: TGTGCCAGCAGCCCCAGGACAGGGGGCTGGACTAGCGGGAGAGTTTTTTATGAGCAGTTCTTC. Protein product: CASSPRTGGWTSGRVFYEQFF.

The chain joins TRBV19 to TRBJ2-7, with 7 bases identical to TRBD2. Germline CDR1 LNHDA, CDR2 SQIVND (reference sequence). The CDR3 contains 14 residues. Losses at the gene ends were 5 bases for V and 2 bases for J; bases not matched to a gene: 6. The CDR3 nucleotides read TGTGCCAGTAGTTCCTCCAGCGGGGCCTACGAGCAGTACTTC. Protein product: CASSSSSGAYEQYF.

J is TRBJ1-6 and V is TRBV3-1 (or the pseudogene TRBV3-2); 7 nucleotides match TRBD1. V lost 2 bases to trimming and J lost 4 bases; unmatched junction nucleotides: 2. Per the germline V gene, CDR1 is LGHDT and CDR2 is YNNKEL (reference sequence). This CDR3 has 15 amino acids. The CDR3 sequence: CASSQQTGYNSPLHF. CDR3 coding DNA: TGTGCCAGCAGCCAACAGACAGGGTATAATTCACCCCTCCACTTT.

The rearrangement links TRBV3-1 (or the pseudogene TRBV3-2) to TRBJ2-1; 10 bases are shared with TRBD2. Per the germline V gene, CDR1 is LGHDT and CDR2 is YNNKEL (reference sequence). With V trimmed by 0 bases and J by 7 bases, 6 bases remained unmatched. CDR3 size: 16 residues. The chain's CDR3 is CASSQDLGLAANEQFF. The CDR3 DNA sequence: TGTGCCAGCAGCCAAGATCTCGGACTAGCGGCGAATGAGCAGTTCTTC.

The V call is TRBV30, the J call TRBJ2-2, with a tentative D call TRBD2 (6 bases). The V gene lost 2 bases and the J gene lost 0 bases, with 7 bases spanning the gap. The CDR3 is 14 residues long. Germline loops: CDR1 GTSNPN, CDR2 SVGIG (reference sequence). DNA of the CDR3: TGTGCCTGGAGTCGGGGGTCGAACACCGGGGAGCTGTTTTTT. It is translated as CAWSRGSNTGELFF.

V usage is TRBV5-1 and J usage is TRBJ2-7, with 7 bases fitting TRBD2. This CDR3 region has 20 residues. Trimming took 2 bases from V and 2 from J; bases not matched to a gene: 22. CDR1 and CDR2 (germline): SGHRS, YFSETQ. CDR3 in DNA: TGCGCCAGCAGCTTCTTTCTAGCGGAAAACGGAGAAGGGGCAGCCTACGAGCAGTACTTC. Its translation: CASSFFLAENGEGAAYEQYF.

This clone appeared once. The chain recombines TRBV5-8 with TRBJ1-5, with unresolved D. The CDR3 extends over 15 amino acids. The V end was cut by 6 bases, the J end by 2 bases, with 15 bases between. Germline V gives CDR1 SGHTS, CDR2 YDEGEE. DNA for the CDR3: TGTGCCAGCACCTCGACCGGGGAAGGCAATCAGCCCCAGCATTTT. This gives the protein CASTSTGEGNQPQHF.

The genes are TRBV2 and TRBJ1-5; 10 nucleotides match TRBD1. The CDR3 has 15 residues. Germline CDR1 SNHLY, CDR2 FYNNEI. The V gene end was trimmed by 8 bases and the J gene end by 5 bases; junction bases not matched to a gene: 9. The CDR3: CASHLGQGVYQPQHF. The DNA for the CDR3 is TGTGCCAGCCATCTCGGACAGGGGGTATATCAGCCCCAGCATTTT.

The chain joins TRBV28 to TRBJ1-5; 7 bases map to TRBD1. The trim removed 6 bases at V and 5 bases at J, leaving 10 bases unmatched. This CDR3 spans 15 amino acids. Germline V gene data show CDR1 as MDHEN and CDR2 as SYDVKM. Written as DNA, the CDR3 is TGTGCCAGCAGCCTTTGGGCAGGGGGGTATCAGCCCCAGCATTTT. This encodes CASSLWAGGYQPQHF.

This chain joins TRBV29-1 and TRBJ2-3; 7 nucleotides line up with TRBD2. The CDR3 has 14 amino acids. V lost 6 bases and J lost 0; bases outside the gene matches: 6. Per germline, CDR1 SQVTM and CDR2 ANQGSEA. The CDR3 sequence: CSVGSGESTDTQYF. CDR3 nucleotides: TGCAGCGTAGGAAGCGGGGAAAGCACAGATACGCAGTATTTT.

This chain joins TRBV3-1 (or the pseudogene TRBV3-2) and TRBJ2-1, with D perhaps TRBD1 (5 bases). The V and J ends lost 3 bases and 3 bases respectively, with 9 bases between them. There are 14 residues in the CDR3. Germline CDR1 and CDR2: LGHDT and YNNKEL (reference sequence). The CDR3 nucleotides are TGTGCCAGCAGCCACGAGACAGTCTACAATGAGCAGTTCTTC. Protein: CASSHETVYNEQFF.

The V gene is TRBV29-1, the J gene TRBJ2-1; TRBD2 matches at 10 bases. The germline V gene encodes CDR1 SQVTM and CDR2 ANQGSEA. This CDR3 is 15 amino acids long. The V segment lost 6 bases and the J segment 5 bases; nucleotides outside the gene matches: 10. CDR3 in amino acids: CSVIPGLAANNEQFF. CDR3 bases: TGCAGCGTCATCCCCGGACTAGCGGCAAACAATGAGCAGTTCTTC.

This chain uses TRBV20-1 with TRBJ2-7; D remains ambiguous. CDR1 DFQATT and CDR2 SNEGSKA come from the germline V gene (reference sequence). CDR3 length equals 13 residues. V was pared by 3 bases and J by 4 bases, with 13 bases between. CDR3 amino acids: CSASSVWFYEQYF. In DNA form, the CDR3 reads TGCAGTGCTAGTTCGGTGTGGTTTTACGAGCAGTACTTC.